These T cell receptor beta chains were read from a single sample in a study of regulatory T cells in long-lasting Graves disease. TCRdb ran MiXCR on the multiplex PCR reads and lists one entry per CDR3 protein. The sample holds some 490,000 distinct CDR3 sequences, 12% seen once. A further study also used this sample, focusing on T cells in Graves' hyperthyroidism and ophthalmopathy.

This specimen consisted of peripheral blood mononuclear cells (PBMCs), obtained at new diagnosis, from a patient treated with antithyroid drugs. These receptors originate from a woman under 40 with Graves disease. The CDR3 runs from the conserved cysteine through the conserved F or W. The D gene is left open where the match is weak. For some rows the clone size is stated as once, few or many, or as a class when expanded; others skip it.

D	length	size	V	J	DNA	CDR3
NA	14	NA	TRBV13	TRBJ2-7	TGTGCCAGCAGCTACCACGGGGCCACCTACGAGCAGTACTTC	CASSYHGATYEQYF
NA	14	few	TRBV30	TRBJ1-2	TGTGCCTGGGGAAGGTCGGGGGGCTCGGGAGGCTACACCTTC	CAWGRSGGSGGYTF
NA	15	NA	TRBV14	TRBJ2-2	TGTGCCAGCAGCCACCCGGTCAAGGGAACCGGGGAGCTGTTTTTT	CASSHPVKGTGELFF
TRBD1	16	NA	TRBV18	TRBJ1-5	TGTGCCAGCTCACCACTGGACAGGGGATCGGAACAGCCCCGGCATTTT	CASSPLDRGSEQPRHF
NA	15	NA	TRBV6-2/TRBV6-3	TRBJ2-3	TGTGCCAGCAGTGGGTTCAGGGGACTCACAGATACGCAGTATTTT	CASSGFRGLTDTQYF
NA	15	NA	TRBV3-1	TRBJ1-2	TGTGCCAGCAGCCCAAAGTTGGGCAGAAGGAGCGGCTACACCTTC	CASSPKLGRRSGYTF
NA	16	many	TRBV29-1	TRBJ2-1	TGCAGCGTTCAGGTCACTAGCTTCTCCTCCTACAATGAGCAGTTCTTC	CSVQVTSFSSYNEQFF
NA	14	few	TRBV30	TRBJ1-5	TGTGCCTGGAGTGTAGGCCCTACCGGTCAGCCCCAGCATTTT	CAWSVGPTGQPQHF
TRBD2	15	many	TRBV12-3/TRBV12-4	TRBJ2-7	TGTGCCAGCAGCCCTGGTAGCGGGAGCCTGTACGAGCAGTACTTC	CASSPGSGSLYEQYF
NA	11	many	TRBV2	TRBJ1-1	TGTGCCATCTTATCCCCGCGGGAGGCTTTCTTT	CAILSPREAFF
NA	15	many	TRBV3-1	TRBJ2-5	TGTGCCAGCAGCCGTAAGGGAGGGGGAAAGGAGACCCAGTACTTC	CASSRKGGGKETQYF
TRBD2	16	many	TRBV2	TRBJ2-3	TGTGCCAGCTCCCAGAGGACTAGCGGGAGCACAGATACGCAGTATTTT	CASSQRTSGSTDTQYF
NA	15	many	TRBV20-1	TRBJ2-7	TGCAGTGCCGTGAGTGGGGGACGCAGCTCCTACGAGCAGTACTTC	CSAVSGGRSSYEQYF
TRBD2	17	many	TRBV29-1	TRBJ2-5	TGCAGCGTTGACGAGGGACTAGCGGGAGAGGGTCAAGAGACCCAGTACTTC	CSVDEGLAGEGQETQYF
NA	14	many	TRBV20-1	TRBJ2-5	TGCAGTGCTGGGGAGCTCGCGGTAAGAGAGACCCAGTACTTC	CSAGELAVRETQYF
TRBD2	15	many	TRBV27	TRBJ2-7	TGTGCCAGCAGCCGATCGGGGGGATATCCCCCCGAGCAGTACTTC	CASSRSGGYPPEQYF
NA	12	many	TRBV30	TRBJ2-7	TGTGCCTGGAGTCGTGGGACCTACGAGCAGTACTTC	CAWSRGTYEQYF
NA	13	few	TRBV19	TRBJ2-2	TGTGCCAGTAGTATAATGGACACCGGGGAGCTGTTTTTT	CASSIMDTGELFF
NA	14	NA	TRBV27	TRBJ2-7	TGTGCCAGCAGTTTCCAAGGGCGAAACTACGAGCAGTACTTC	CASSFQGRNYEQYF